This T cell receptor (beta chain) was recovered during a study of T cell responses to AZD1222 COVID-19 vaccine (dated by TCRdb to the early 2020s). About the full investigation: A total of 230 to 250 trial participants underwent TCR sequencing, of whom approximately 210 received two doses of AZD1222 and around 26 received two doses of the MenACWY control vaccine. Trial participants were enrolled by age into 18-55, 56-69 and 70-plus year subgroups, with roughly 160, 29 and 62 TCR-sequenced participants respectively. The full study reports these points: Epitopes outside the regions mutated in the B.1.351 and B.1.1.7 variants were reportedly recognized by nearly half of the unique spike-specific TCRs. Participants were mostly white British, with more females than males. The authors suggested clonal diversity may have been underestimated. Because no day 14 peak-response samples were available, the repertoires could be characterized only after the peak T cell response. The 56-69-year group was small, and its depth increase did not reach significance, likely because of low power. Spike-specific TCR breadth and depth rose significantly after two AZD1222 doses compared with day 0 and with MenACWY recipients. The vaccine-associated CD4 TCRs covered the entire spike protein, and the dominant responses fell in regions 160-218 and 743-854. Conclusions about previously exposed vaccinees are limited, since just 6 or 7 AZD1222 recipients were seropositive for SARS-CoV-2 at baseline.

This clone was seen a single time. Its specific antigen is unknown. No qualities accompany the bases; no much larger clone lies one base away. The CDR3 regions of human TCRbeta chains were analyzed by immunosequencing. Under the source paper's analysis protocol: Repertoire TCRs were matched against a reference library of SARS-CoV-2-specific TCRs generated with the MIRA antigen-specificity platform. Breadth was defined as the fraction of unique TCRs that were SARS-CoV-2-associated, and depth was defined as the fraction of total T cells that were SARS-CoV-2-associated. Using the MIRA data, every spike-specific TCR was mapped to the spike region that the TCR reacted to and assigned to either a CD4 or a CD8 class. Log10-transformed breadth and depth values were compared by one-way ANOVA with Sidak's multiple comparisons tests. This immuneACCESS table, as held by TCRdb, lists in-frame sequences with V and J called but not all clones. Of the missing ones, under half trace to an unresolved V gene in checked studies; the others have no known cause. That table furnishes V, J and clone size, whereas the DNA furnished D and trimming. The sample contains approximately 110,000 clones, roughly 89% of them found a single time. The ten largest clonotypes hold more than 40% of the sample.

The intended sense of this specimen's time point label: about 28 days (+/-7) after the second vaccine dose. AZD1222 recipients with second doses at about 4 weeks or about 12 weeks were pooled, because spike-specific TCR depth and breadth did not differ between schedules. Samples from vaccinated people were obtained from the UK trials COV001 and COV002, which included a single-blind randomized controlled phase 2/3 trial of AZD1222 (ChAdOx1 nCoV-19) in healthy adults. For TCRbeta chain sequencing, PBMC samples were collected from trial participants at day 0 and at day 28 after the second dose. This TCR came from an adult who received the AZD1222 COVID-19 vaccine. The sample in question was peripheral blood, obtained 28 days after the second AZD1222 dose.

The DNA reads as follows: TGTGCCAGCTCACCACCCCAGGGGACTGGGGCCAACGTCCTGACTTTC. Its amino acids are CASSPPQGTGANVLTF. In this chain, TRBV18 is recombined with TRBJ2-6; 6 matching bases give a weak D call of TRBD1. Relative to germline, V is 0 bases shorter and J is 2 bases shorter, with 8 bases between their ends. From the cysteine up to the phenylalanine, the CDR3 has a length of 16 residues. Just CDR3 DNA is preserved here, 48 bases in frame from base 1. CDR1 KGHSH and CDR2 LQKENI were looked up in the germline V gene.